The 9 T cell receptor beta chains reported below all come from one sample, sequenced in a study of cytomegalovirus exposure and HLA in healthy donors. Repertoires were generated with immunoSEQ multiplex PCR, while TCRdb's copy carries only in-frame clones and drops some. The table records 120,000 to 150,000 clones, 87% of them present only once. Sequenced input: PBMCs. All receptors derive from a man aged 18 to 29 in good health and CMV-seropositive.

The V and J genes are TRBV13 and TRBJ2-1, with 7 positions matching TRBD1. With V trimmed by 3 bases and J by 0 bases, 11 bases remained unmatched. Germline V gene data show CDR1 as PRHDT and CDR2 as FYEKMQ (reference sequence). This CDR3 comprises 18 residues. The CDR3 protein is CASSFDRERPFSYNEQFF. In nucleotides, the CDR3 is TGTGCCAGCAGCTTCGACAGGGAACGGCCCTTCTCCTACAATGAGCAGTTCTTC. The variable domain in full, completed from reference TRBV13 and TRBJ2-1, reads AAGVIQSPRHLIKEKRETATLKCYPIPRHDTVYWYQQGPGQDPQFLISFYEKMQSDKGSIPDRFSAQQFSDYHSELNMSSLELGDSALYFCASSFDRERPFSYNEQFFGPGTRLTVL.

V usage is TRBV15 and J usage is TRBJ2-7; D may be TRBD2 (7 bases). V was trimmed by 0 bases and J by 7 bases, leaving 19 bases between them. CDR1 and CDR2 from the germline V gene are LNHNV and YYDKDF (reference sequence). The CDR3 covers 16 residues. CDR3 sequence: CATSRDLLGGQEEQYF. CDR3 sequence (DNA): TGTGCCACCAGCAGAGATCTTCTGGGGGGGCAGGAGGAGCAGTACTTC.

The CDR3 coding sequence is TGCGCCAGCAGCCAAGGGACTAGCGGGAGGTACAATGAGCAGTTCTTC. Translating gives CASSQGTSGRYNEQFF. The chain has TRBV5-1 and TRBJ2-1; 15 bases map to TRBD2. Trimming took 4 bases from V and 4 from J; bases not matched to a gene: 3. CDR1 is SGHRS and CDR2 is YFSETQ in the germline V gene. The CDR3 is 16 residues long.

This clone appeared a single time. The chain uses TRBV7-2 and TRBJ2-1; D is perhaps TRBD2 (7 bases). The CDR3 runs 16 residues. Germline assignment: CDR1 SGHTA and CDR2 FQGNSA. Trimming shortened V by 7 bases and J by 5 bases, and 21 bases separated the two germline ends. CDR3 coding DNA: TGTGCCAGCACCGCCCGTAGGGGGGGGGCCCACAATGAGCAGTTCTTC. It is translated as CASTARRGGAHNEQFF.

The J gene is TRBJ1-1, the V gene TRBV7-2; unclear D gene. This CDR3 is built from 16 residues. The V and J ends lost 5 bases and 0 bases respectively, with 16 bases between them. Germline CDR1 SGHTA, CDR2 FQGNSA. In nucleotides, the CDR3 is TGTGCCAGCAGCCCTGCCCGGGAAAGAGTGAACACTGAAGCTTTCTTT. This encodes CASSPARERVNTEAFF.

Note on this clone: A junction boundary mismatches the germline segment, possibly from a read error. CDR3 amino acids: CASSLSSGGETQYF. The DNA of the CDR3 is TGTGCCAGCAGTCTATCTTCGGGAGGAGAGACCCAGTACTTC. The chain is built from TRBV27 and TRBJ2-5; 7 nucleotides agree with TRBD2. Germline values: CDR1 MNHEY, CDR2 SMNVEV (reference sequence). CDR3 length: 14 residues.

The rearrangement joins TRBV7-9 to TRBJ2-7; 7 bases map to TRBD1. This CDR3 region has 15 residues. The V segment lost 1 base and the J segment 2 bases; nucleotides outside the gene matches: 5. Germline V CDR1 and CDR2: SEHNR, FQNEAQ (reference sequence). This chain's CDR3 is CASSLERGTAYEQYF. The CDR3 DNA sequence: TGTGCCAGCAGCTTAGAAAGGGGGACAGCCTACGAGCAGTACTTC.

The sample holds one count of this clone. This sequence joins TRBV28 and TRBJ2-2, with a possible D match to TRBD2 (5 bases). This CDR3 region has 17 residues. Per the germline V gene, CDR1 is MDHEN and CDR2 is SYDVKM. V lost 7 bases and J 5 bases, leaving 23 bases between the germline ends. DNA for the CDR3: TGTGCCAGCACTACCCCGCTCGCAGCGGTCGGGACCGGGGAGCTGTTTTTT. Amino acid sequence: CASTTPLAAVGTGELFF.

The rearrangement links TRBV19 to TRBJ1-1, with 8 bases aligning to TRBD1. Germline V gene sequence: CDR1 LNHDA, CDR2 SQIVND (reference sequence). The CDR3 has 14 amino acids. Unmatched junction bases numbered 6, after V lost 4 bases and J lost 5 bases. CDR3 amino acids: CASSTPWTGTEAFF. CDR3 DNA: TGTGCCAGTAGTACACCATGGACAGGGACTGAAGCTTTCTTT.